Following are 27 T cell receptor beta chains from one sample sequenced in a study of PD-1 blockade in mismatch repair-deficient tumors. TCRdb's table, derived via immunoSEQ multiplex PCR, lists solely in-frame clones and lacks some. The table shows more than 90,000 clones, with over 60% occurring only once. The sample here was peripheral blood, taken approximately 60 weeks after starting pembrolizumab. All receptors derive from an adult with mismatch repair-deficient cancer.

This chain links TRBV14 with TRBJ2-3, with no clear D. The CDR3 has 12 amino acids. Trimming pared 4 bases from V and 2 bases from J, leaving 4 bases between. CDR1 is SGHDN, CDR2 FVKESK, per germline. The CDR3 protein is CASSRNTDTQYF. The CDR3 nucleotides read TGTGCCAGCAGCCGGAACACAGATACGCAGTATTTT. Supplemented by reference TRBV14 and TRBJ2-3, the full variable domain reads EAGVTQFPSHSVIEKGQTVTLRCDPISGHDNLYWYRRVMGKEIKFLLHFVKESKQDESGMPNNRFLAERTGGTYSTLKVQPAELEDSGVYFCASSRNTDTQYFGPGTRLTVL.

This clone was counted between two and nine times. The chain employs TRBV9 and TRBJ2-3; TRBD2 is a possible D gene (5 bases). Germline V CDR1 and CDR2: SGDLS, YYNGEE. Trimming pared 0 bases from V and 2 bases from J, leaving 16 bases between. The CDR3 loop spans 17 amino acids. CDR3: CASSVAESGLITDTQYF. Written as DNA, the CDR3 is TGTGCCAGCAGCGTAGCGGAAAGCGGACTTATCACAGATACGCAGTATTTT.

This clone showed up just once. The chain uses TRBV9 and TRBJ2-3, with D hard to call. V was trimmed by 0 bases and J by 3 bases, leaving 2 bases between them. CDR1 and CDR2 from the germline V gene are SGDLS and YYNGEE. This CDR3 contains 12 residues. CDR3 in DNA: TGTGCCAGCAGCGTAGGGACAGATACGCAGTATTTT. Protein product: CASSVGTDTQYF. The full variable domain, its missing parts supplied by reference TRBV9 and TRBJ2-3, is DSGVTQTPKHLITATGQRVTLRCSPRSGDLSVYWYQQSLDQGLQFLIQYYNGEERAKGNILERFSAQQFPDLHSELNLSSLELGDSALYFCASSVGTDTQYFGPGTRLTVL.

This rearrangement joins TRBV5-4 to TRBJ2-1; 8 bases map to TRBD1. The CDR3 loop spans 14 amino acids. Trimming took 5 bases from V and 4 from J; bases not matched to a gene: 5. In germline, CDR1 is SGHNT, CDR2 YYREEE (reference sequence). CDR3 sequence reads: CASRTDRGYNEQFF. The CDR3 nucleotides read TGTGCCAGCAGGACAGACAGGGGTTACAATGAGCAGTTCTTC.

This chain links TRBV5-1 with TRBJ2-1; D remains unclear. The germline gives CDR1 SGHRS, CDR2 YFSETQ. Trimming pared 2 bases from V and 0 bases from J, leaving 12 bases between. This CDR3 is 16 amino acids long. The CDR3 spells CASSFFTAGSYNEQFF. The CDR3 DNA follows: TGCGCCAGCAGCTTCTTTACAGCAGGCTCCTACAATGAGCAGTTCTTC.

The chain is built from TRBV30 and TRBJ2-3; 10 positions agree with TRBD2. The V and J ends lost 2 bases and 5 bases, in that order; junction bases with no gene match: 10. Germline CDR1 is GTSNPN and CDR2 is SVGIG (reference sequence). This CDR3 region has 16 residues. CDR3 in amino acids: CAWSRFPSGSGDTQYF. CDR3 sequence (DNA): TGTGCCTGGAGTCGCTTCCCTAGCGGGAGTGGAGATACGCAGTATTTT.

This clone appeared a single time. The chain carries TRBV19 and TRBJ2-7; 13 bases agree with TRBD2. The CDR3 contains 19 residues. Trimming cost V 6 bases and J 2 bases; bases outside gene matches: 16. Germline CDR1 LNHDA, CDR2 SQIVND (reference sequence). Written as DNA, the CDR3 is TGTGCCAGTAGAGAAGGGGGCAGGACTAGCGGGAGTGGGACCTACGAGCAGTACTTC. It translates to CASREGGRTSGSGTYEQYF.

To note about this clone: This specimen includes other DNA sequences encoding the same CDR3. The chain is built from TRBV27 and TRBJ1-1; no clear D gene. Trimming removed 5 bases from V and 0 bases from J, with 7 bases in between. The CDR3 spans 13 residues. Germline V gene data show CDR1 as MNHEY and CDR2 as SMNVEV (reference sequence). The CDR3 sequence: CASSTSLNTEAFF. The CDR3 DNA sequence: TGTGCCAGCAGTACCTCATTGAACACTGAAGCTTTCTTT.

The rearrangement uses TRBV6-1 and TRBJ1-1; 7 positions match TRBD1. Trimming removed 5 bases from V and 1 base from J; junction bases left unmatched: 4. CDR3 length equals 14 residues. The germline V gene encodes CDR1 MNHNS and CDR2 SASEGT. DNA for the CDR3: TGTGCCAGCAGTAGGACAGGAAAGAACACTGAAGCTTTCTTT. Protein: CASSRTGKNTEAFF.

This clone was detected only once. The V gene is TRBV30, the J gene TRBJ1-1; 11 bases map to TRBD1. Germline V gene lookup returns CDR1 GTSNPN and CDR2 SVGIG (reference sequence). With V trimmed by 2 bases and J by 5 bases, 13 bases remained unmatched. This CDR3 contains 17 residues. The CDR3 spells CAWSPRTGGGWRTEAFF. In nucleotides, the CDR3 is TGTGCCTGGAGTCCAAGGACAGGGGGCGGGTGGAGGACTGAAGCTTTCTTT.

The V gene is TRBV25-1, the J gene TRBJ2-2; the D is unclear. Germline V gene data show CDR1 as MGHDK and CDR2 as SYGVNS. CDR3 length: 12 residues. Trimming took 7 bases from V and 5 from J, leaving 8 bases between them. CDR3 coding DNA: TGTGCCAGCACTCGTGGGACCGGGGAGCTGTTTTTT. Amino acid sequence: CASTRGTGELFF.

The chain combines TRBV30 with TRBJ1-3; D is uncertain. The CDR3 is 15 amino acids. CDR1 is GTSNPN, CDR2 SVGIG, per germline (reference sequence). V lost 0 bases and J 0 bases, leaving 9 bases between the germline ends. The chain's CDR3 is CAWSVGGSSGNTIYF. In DNA form, the CDR3 reads TGTGCCTGGAGTGTCGGTGGGAGCTCTGGAAACACCATATATTTT.

The CDR3 region is CASRRTDQYF. For the CDR3, the DNA is TGTGCCAGCCGACGGACAGACCAGTACTTC. The gene calls are TRBV6-6 and TRBJ2-5, with TRBD1 as a possible D gene (6 bases). CDR3 size: 10 residues. Trimming took 8 bases from V and 10 from J, leaving 11 bases between them. Germline V lookup: CDR1 MNHNY, CDR2 SVGAGI (reference sequence).

This chain joins TRBV7-3 and TRBJ2-1; weak D call: TRBD2 (6 bases). Per germline, CDR1 SGHTA and CDR2 FQGTGA. Trimming stripped 2 bases from V and 8 bases from J, with 13 bases between. There are 14 residues in the CDR3. CDR3 nucleotide sequence: TGTGCCAGCAGCTTATACGGGAGTCTCGATGAGCAGTTCTTC. Its protein is CASSLYGSLDEQFF. Based on the CDR3 plus reference TRBV7-3 and TRBJ2-1, the full variable domain is GAGVSQTPSNKVTEKGKYVELRCDPISGHTALYWYRQSLGQGPEFLIYFQGTGAADDSGLPNDRFFAVRPEGSVSTLKIQRTERGDSAVYLCASSLYGSLDEQFFGPGTRLTVL.

This rearrangement joins TRBV27 to TRBJ2-7; 10 nucleotides match TRBD1. Germline V CDR1 and CDR2: MNHEY, SMNVEV (reference sequence). V lost 5 bases and J lost 7; bases outside the gene matches: 8. The length of the CDR3 is 14 residues. The CDR3 spells CASSPRQGASEQYF. CDR3 bases: TGTGCCAGCAGTCCCAGACAGGGGGCCTCAGAGCAGTACTTC.

The genes are TRBV10-3 and TRBJ2-1; 7 bases fit TRBD2. Germline-derived CDR1 and CDR2 are ENHRY and SYGVKD. The junction had 7 bases not matched to a gene; V was cut back by 4 bases and J by 4 bases. The CDR3 runs to 15 residues. The chain's CDR3 is CAISGLAGPYNEQFF. The CDR3 coding sequence is TGTGCCATCAGTGGATTAGCGGGCCCATACAATGAGCAGTTCTTC.

This clone was observed a single time. The chain carries TRBV5-1 and TRBJ1-1, with unresolved D. V gave up 1 base and J gave up 0 bases, with 10 bases separating them. The CDR3 has 15 residues. CDR1 is SGHRS, CDR2 YFSETQ, per germline. CDR3: CASSLSPGVNTEAFF. CDR3 DNA sequence: TGCGCCAGCAGCTTGTCTCCGGGAGTGAACACTGAAGCTTTCTTT.

The J gene is TRBJ2-4, the V gene TRBV29-1, with 7 bases that match TRBD1. J was trimmed by 0 bases and V by 0 bases; bases with no gene match: 5. Germline values: CDR1 SQVTM, CDR2 ANQGSEA. This CDR3 is 16 amino acids long. In nucleotides, the CDR3 is TGCAGCGTTGAAGATCTGGACAGGCGAGCCAAAAACATTCAGTACTTC. As protein: CSVEDLDRRAKNIQYF.

The V call is TRBV7-6, the J call TRBJ2-1, with 7 positions matching TRBD1. V lost 3 bases to trimming and J lost 0 bases; unmatched junction nucleotides: 5. This CDR3 contains 16 residues. The V gene's germline CDR1 is SGHVS and CDR2 FNYEAQ. CDR3 sequence (DNA): TGTGCCAGCAGCTTGGCCACAGGGGCCTCCTACAATGAGCAGTTCTTC. Its protein is CASSLATGASYNEQFF. The whole variable domain, filled in from reference TRBV7-6 and TRBJ2-1, reads GAGVSQSPRYKVTKRGQDVALRCDPISGHVSLYWYRQALGQGPEFLTYFNYEAQQDKSGLPNDRFSAERPEGSISTLTIQRTEQRDSAMYRCASSLATGASYNEQFFGPGTRLTVL.

This sequence joins TRBV6-1 and TRBJ1-3; D gene uncertain. CDR1 is MNHNS, CDR2 SASEGT, per germline. This CDR3 spans 13 amino acids. Trimming shortened V by 7 bases and J by 1 base, and 8 bases separated the two germline ends. The CDR3: CASTTDSGNTIYF. The CDR3 coding sequence is TGTGCCAGCACTACAGATTCTGGAAACACCATATATTTT.

The chain couples TRBV4-2 to TRBJ1-1; D not resolved. CDR3 length equals 17 residues. Germline V lookup: CDR1 LGHNA, CDR2 YNFKEQ. The V end was cut by 0 bases, the J end by 0 bases, with 14 bases between. The CDR3 region has the DNA TGTGCCAGCAGCCAAGAAATAAGAACAGACATGAACACTGAAGCTTTCTTT. Protein product: CASSQEIRTDMNTEAFF.

The chain couples TRBV19 to TRBJ1-5; 9 nucleotides align to TRBD1. V lost 3 bases and J lost 1; bases outside the gene matches: 4. CDR1 and CDR2 (germline): LNHDA, SQIVND (reference sequence). There are 16 residues in the CDR3. The CDR3: CASSMGTGTSNQPQHF. Here the CDR3 DNA reads TGTGCCAGTAGTATGGGGACAGGGACGAGCAATCAGCCCCAGCATTTT.

The V and J genes are TRBV2 and TRBJ2-4; D perhaps matches TRBD1 (6 bases). The CDR3 is 16 residues long. Germline V CDR1 and CDR2: SNHLY, FYNNEI. The V gene lost 6 bases and the J gene lost 0 bases, with 15 bases spanning the gap. CDR3 DNA sequence: TGTGCCAGCAGGGCGACAGGAAATCTAGCCAAAAACATTCAGTACTTC. Residues: CASRATGNLAKNIQYF.

This chain joins TRBV5-4 and TRBJ1-2; TRBD1 aligns across 8 bases. The CDR3 has 15 amino acids. Per the germline V gene, CDR1 is SGHNT and CDR2 is YYREEE (reference sequence). The V segment lost 4 bases and the J segment 7 bases; nucleotides outside the gene matches: 12. The CDR3 protein is CASSPDRGDQGGYTF. CDR3 nucleotide sequence: TGTGCCAGCAGCCCCGACAGGGGAGACCAGGGTGGCTACACCTTC. Looking up the rest from reference TRBV5-4 and TRBJ1-2 gives the full variable domain: ETGVTQSPTHLIKTRGQQVTLRCSSQSGHNTVSWYQQALGQGPQFIFQYYREEENGRGNFPPRFSGLQFPNYSSELNVNALELDDSALYLCASSPDRGDQGGYTFGSGTRLTVV.

The J gene is TRBJ2-2, the V gene TRBV9; D remains ambiguous. There are 13 residues in the CDR3. The V gene lost 0 bases and the J gene lost 7 bases, with 7 bases spanning the gap. Per the germline V gene, CDR1 is SGDLS and CDR2 is YYNGEE. DNA of the CDR3: TGTGCCAGCAGCGTAGAAGGTATCGGGGAGCTGTTTTTT. Its translation is CASSVEGIGELFF. Combining the CDR3 with reference TRBV9 and TRBJ2-2 gives the whole variable domain DSGVTQTPKHLITATGQRVTLRCSPRSGDLSVYWYQQSLDQGLQFLIQYYNGEERAKGNILERFSAQQFPDLHSELNLSSLELGDSALYFCASSVEGIGELFFGEGSRLTVL.

The genes are TRBV10-3 and TRBJ1-5, with D uncertain. V shed 5 bases and J shed 3 bases, with 8 bases lying between them. The germline V gene encodes CDR1 ENHRY and CDR2 SYGVKD. The CDR3 has 13 amino acids. The CDR3 loop reads CAISSADNQPQHF. CDR3 in DNA: TGTGCCATCAGTTCAGCAGACAATCAGCCCCAGCATTTT.

The chain links TRBV7-2 to TRBJ2-3; TRBD2 aligns across 11 bases. The ends lost 5 bases at V and 3 bases at J; junction bases unmatched: 10. The CDR3 totals 17 residues. Per the germline V gene, CDR1 is SGHTA and CDR2 is FQGNSA. The CDR3 DNA sequence: TGTGCCAGCAGCCGACGACTAGCGGGACTTGGGACAGATACGCAGTATTTT. Its translation: CASSRRLAGLGTDTQYF.